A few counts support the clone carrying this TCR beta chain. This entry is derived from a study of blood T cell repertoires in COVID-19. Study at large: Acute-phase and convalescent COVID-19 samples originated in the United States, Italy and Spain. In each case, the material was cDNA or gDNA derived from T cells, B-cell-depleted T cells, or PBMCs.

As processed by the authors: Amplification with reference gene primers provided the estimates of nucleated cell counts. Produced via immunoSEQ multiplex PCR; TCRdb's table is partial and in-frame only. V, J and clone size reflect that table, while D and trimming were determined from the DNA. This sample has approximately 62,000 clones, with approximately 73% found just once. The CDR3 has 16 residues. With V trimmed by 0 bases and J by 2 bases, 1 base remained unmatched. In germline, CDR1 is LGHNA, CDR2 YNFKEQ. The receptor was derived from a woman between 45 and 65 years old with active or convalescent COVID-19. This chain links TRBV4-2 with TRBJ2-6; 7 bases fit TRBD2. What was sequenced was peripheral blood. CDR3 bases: TGTGCCAGCAGCCAAGAGGGGGGGACTGGGGCCAACGTCCTGACTTTC. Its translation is CASSQEGGTGANVLTF.